This T cell receptor (beta chain) was sequenced during a study of blood T cell repertoires in COVID-19. About the study: The cDNA or gDNA used as material had been derived from T cells, B-cell-depleted T cells, or PBMCs.

Methods used by the authors: How many nucleated cells were present was estimated from reference gene primer amplification. Sequencing was performed with immunoSEQ multiplex PCR; in TCRdb, only in-frame clones are kept and a portion is missing. V and J calls and clone size are copied from that table; D and trimming were computed from the DNA. The data show about 40,000 clones, with around 85% seen just once and 24% held by the top ten. V was shortened by 0 bases and J by 4 bases, with 10 bases between the two germline ends. CDR1 and CDR2 from the germline V gene are SGHNT and YYREEE (reference sequence). The CDR3 is 14 residues long.

This TCR was sampled from a human donor with acute or convalescent COVID-19. The donor label of this sample is uncertain. What was sequenced was peripheral blood. The chain joins TRBV5-4 to TRBJ1-1; D is perhaps TRBD1 (5 bases). CDR3 protein: CASSLGQGGTEAFF. The CDR3 region has the DNA TGTGCCAGCAGCTTGGGGCAGGGTGGCACTGAAGCTTTCTTT.